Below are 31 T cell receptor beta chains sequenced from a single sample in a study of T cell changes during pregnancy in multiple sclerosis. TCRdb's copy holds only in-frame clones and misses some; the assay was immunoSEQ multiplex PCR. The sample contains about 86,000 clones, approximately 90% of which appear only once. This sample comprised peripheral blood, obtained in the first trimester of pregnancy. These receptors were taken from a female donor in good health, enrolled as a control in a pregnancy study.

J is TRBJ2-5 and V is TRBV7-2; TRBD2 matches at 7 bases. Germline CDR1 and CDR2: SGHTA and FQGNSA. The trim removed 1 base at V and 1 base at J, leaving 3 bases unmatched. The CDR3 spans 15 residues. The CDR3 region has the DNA TGTGCCAGCAGCTTAGGAGCGGGACGCCAAGAGACCCAGTACTTC. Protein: CASSLGAGRQETQYF.

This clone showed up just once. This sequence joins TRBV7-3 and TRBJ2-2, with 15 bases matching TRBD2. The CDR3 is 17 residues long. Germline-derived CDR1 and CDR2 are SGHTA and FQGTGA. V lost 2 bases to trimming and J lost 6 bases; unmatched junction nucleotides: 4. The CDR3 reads CASSLGLAGGISGELFF. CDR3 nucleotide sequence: TGTGCCAGCAGCTTAGGACTAGCGGGGGGGATCTCCGGGGAGCTGTTTTTT. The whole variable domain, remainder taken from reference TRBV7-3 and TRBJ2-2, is GAGVSQTPSNKVTEKGKYVELRCDPISGHTALYWYRQSLGQGPEFLIYFQGTGAADDSGLPNDRFFAVRPEGSVSTLKIQRTERGDSAVYLCASSLGLAGGISGELFFGEGSRLTVL.

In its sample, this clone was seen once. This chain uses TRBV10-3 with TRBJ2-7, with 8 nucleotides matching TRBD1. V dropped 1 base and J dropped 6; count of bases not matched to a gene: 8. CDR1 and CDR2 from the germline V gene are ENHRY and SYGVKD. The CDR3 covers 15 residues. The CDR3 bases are TGTGCCATCAGTGAGTTGGGACAGGCCACTGTCGAGCAGTACTTC. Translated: CAISELGQATVEQYF.

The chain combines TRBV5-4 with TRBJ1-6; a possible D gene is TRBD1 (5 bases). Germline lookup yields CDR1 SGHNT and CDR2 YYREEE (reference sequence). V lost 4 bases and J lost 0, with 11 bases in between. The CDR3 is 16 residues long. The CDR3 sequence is CASSPRASSYNSPLHF. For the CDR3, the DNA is TGTGCCAGCAGCCCCAGGGCCAGCTCCTATAATTCACCCCTCCACTTT.

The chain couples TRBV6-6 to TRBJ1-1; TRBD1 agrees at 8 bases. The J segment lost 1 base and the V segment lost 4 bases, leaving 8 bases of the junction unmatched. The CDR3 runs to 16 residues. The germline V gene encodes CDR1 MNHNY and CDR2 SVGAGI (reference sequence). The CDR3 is CASSSQGADGNTEAFF. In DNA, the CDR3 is TGTGCCAGCAGTTCCCAGGGGGCCGACGGGAACACTGAAGCTTTCTTT.

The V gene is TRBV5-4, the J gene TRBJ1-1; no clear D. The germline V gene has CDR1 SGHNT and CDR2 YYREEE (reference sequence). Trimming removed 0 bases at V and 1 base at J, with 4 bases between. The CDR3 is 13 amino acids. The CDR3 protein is CASSLAQNTEAFF. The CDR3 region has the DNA TGTGCCAGCAGCTTGGCACAGAACACTGAAGCTTTCTTT.

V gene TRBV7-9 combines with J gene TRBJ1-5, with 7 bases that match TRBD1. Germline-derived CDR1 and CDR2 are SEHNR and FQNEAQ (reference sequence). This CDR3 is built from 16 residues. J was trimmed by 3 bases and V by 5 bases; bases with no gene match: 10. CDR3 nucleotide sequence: TGTGCCAGCAGCGGCGTGGGACAGCAAAACAATCAGCCCCAGCATTTT. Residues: CASSGVGQQNNQPQHF.

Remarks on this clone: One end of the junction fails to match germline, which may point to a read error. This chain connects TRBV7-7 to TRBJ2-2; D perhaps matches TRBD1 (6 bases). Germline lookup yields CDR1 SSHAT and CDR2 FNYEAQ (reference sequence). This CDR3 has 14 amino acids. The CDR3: CASRPDRHTGELFF. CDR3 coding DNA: TGTGCTAGCAGACCGGACAGACACACCGGGGAGCTGTTTTTT.

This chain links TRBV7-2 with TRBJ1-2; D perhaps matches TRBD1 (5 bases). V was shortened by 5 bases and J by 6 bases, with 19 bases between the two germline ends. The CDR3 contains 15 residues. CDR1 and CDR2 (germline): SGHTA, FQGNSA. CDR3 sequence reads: CASSPVVVKGNGYTF. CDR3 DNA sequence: TGTGCCAGCAGCCCCGTCGTGGTAAAGGGGAATGGCTACACCTTC.

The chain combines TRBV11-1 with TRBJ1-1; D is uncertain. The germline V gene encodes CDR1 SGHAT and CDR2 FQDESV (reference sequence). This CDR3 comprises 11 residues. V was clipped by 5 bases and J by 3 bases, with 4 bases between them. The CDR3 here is CASSQYTEAFF. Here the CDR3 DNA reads TGTGCCAGCAGCCAATACACTGAAGCTTTCTTT.

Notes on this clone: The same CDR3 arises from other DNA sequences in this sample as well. The CDR3 loop is CASSSGGGYNSPLHF. The CDR3 bases are TGTGCCAGCAGCTCCGGGGGGGGTTATAATTCACCCCTCCACTTT. The chain couples TRBV7-2 to TRBJ1-6, with TRBD1 as a possible D gene (5 bases). CDR1 is SGHTA, CDR2 FQGNSA, per germline. This CDR3 region has 15 residues. Trimming cost V 4 bases and J 4 bases, with 11 bases left between them.

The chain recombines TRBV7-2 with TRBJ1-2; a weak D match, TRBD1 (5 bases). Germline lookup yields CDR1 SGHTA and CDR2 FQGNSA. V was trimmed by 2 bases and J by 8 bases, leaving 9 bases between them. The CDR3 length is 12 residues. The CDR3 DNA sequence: TGTGCCAGCAGCTTAAACAGGCACGGCTACACCTTC. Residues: CASSLNRHGYTF.

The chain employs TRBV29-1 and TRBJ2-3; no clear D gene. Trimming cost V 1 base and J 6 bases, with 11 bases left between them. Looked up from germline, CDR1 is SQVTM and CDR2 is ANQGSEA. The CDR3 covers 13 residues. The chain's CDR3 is CSVEGEEEDTQYF. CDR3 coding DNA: TGCAGCGTTGAAGGTGAAGAAGAGGATACGCAGTATTTT.

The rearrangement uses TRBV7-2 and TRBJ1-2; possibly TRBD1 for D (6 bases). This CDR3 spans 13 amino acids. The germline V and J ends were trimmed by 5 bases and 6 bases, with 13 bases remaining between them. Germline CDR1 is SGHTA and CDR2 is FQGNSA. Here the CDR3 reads CASSKWGGDGYTF. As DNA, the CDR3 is TGTGCCAGCAGCAAGTGGGGGGGCGATGGCTACACCTTC.

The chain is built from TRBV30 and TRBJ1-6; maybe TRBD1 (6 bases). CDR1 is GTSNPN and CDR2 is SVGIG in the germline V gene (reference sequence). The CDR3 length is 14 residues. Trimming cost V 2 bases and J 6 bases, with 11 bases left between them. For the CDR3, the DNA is TGTGCCTGGAGTACAGGGTTTGCTAATTCACCCCTCCACTTT. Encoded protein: CAWSTGFANSPLHF.

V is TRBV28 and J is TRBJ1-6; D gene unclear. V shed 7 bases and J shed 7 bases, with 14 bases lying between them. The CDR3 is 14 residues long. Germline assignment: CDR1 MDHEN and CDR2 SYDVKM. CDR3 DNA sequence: TGTGCCAGCACGCCCGCCGGTCGAAATTCACCCCTCCACTTT. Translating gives CASTPAGRNSPLHF.

In DNA form, the CDR3 reads TGCAGCGTGGAGGGACTAGCGGGGGGTACCGATGACCACGAGCAGTACTTC. Amino acids: CSVEGLAGGTDDHEQYF. This chain links TRBV29-1 with TRBJ2-7; 15 nucleotides align to TRBD2. Germline loops: CDR1 SQVTM, CDR2 ANQGSEA. V lost 6 bases to trimming and J lost 5 bases; unmatched junction nucleotides: 14. CDR3 length: 17 amino acids.

The CDR3 nucleotides are TGTGCCAGCAGCCAAGACGAGGCAGGGACAGATACGCAGTATTTT. It yields the protein CASSQDEAGTDTQYF. V is TRBV4-2 and J is TRBJ2-3, with a possible D match to TRBD1 (5 bases). CDR1 LGHNA and CDR2 YNFKEQ come from the germline V gene. The CDR3 runs 15 residues. The germline V and J ends were trimmed by 0 bases and 3 bases, with 10 bases remaining between them.

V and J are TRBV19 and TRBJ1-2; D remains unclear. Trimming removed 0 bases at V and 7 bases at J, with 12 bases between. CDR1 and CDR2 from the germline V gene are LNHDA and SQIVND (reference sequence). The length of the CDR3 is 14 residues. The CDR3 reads CASSIDPPGRGYTF. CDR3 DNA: TGTGCCAGTAGTATAGATCCCCCTGGCCGTGGCTACACCTTC.

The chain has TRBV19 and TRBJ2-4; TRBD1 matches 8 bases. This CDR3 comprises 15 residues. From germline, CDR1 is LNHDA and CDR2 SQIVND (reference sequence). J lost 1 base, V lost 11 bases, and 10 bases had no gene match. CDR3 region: CASKDRAGAKNIQYF. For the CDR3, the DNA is TGTGCCTCCAAGGACAGGGCGGGTGCCAAAAACATTCAGTACTTC.

The DNA for the CDR3 is TGTGCCACCAGCAGAACGACAGCGCCCGAGCAGTACTTC. Protein sequence: CATSRTTAPEQYF. V usage is TRBV15 and J usage is TRBJ2-7; the D gene is possibly TRBD1 (5 bases). The germline gives CDR1 LNHNV, CDR2 YYDKDF (reference sequence). This CDR3 spans 13 amino acids. The V and J ends lost 2 bases and 6 bases respectively, with 11 bases between them.

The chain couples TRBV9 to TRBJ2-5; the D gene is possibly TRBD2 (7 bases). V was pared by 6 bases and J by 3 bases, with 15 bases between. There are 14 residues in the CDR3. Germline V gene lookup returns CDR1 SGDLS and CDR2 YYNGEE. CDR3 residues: CASTKGGSKETQYF. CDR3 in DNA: TGTGCCAGCACCAAGGGGGGGAGTAAAGAGACCCAGTACTTC.

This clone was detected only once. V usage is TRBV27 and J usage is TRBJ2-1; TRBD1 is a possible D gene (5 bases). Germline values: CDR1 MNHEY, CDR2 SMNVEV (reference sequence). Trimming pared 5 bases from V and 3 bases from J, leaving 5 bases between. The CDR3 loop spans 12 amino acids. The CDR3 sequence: CASSTGYNEQFF. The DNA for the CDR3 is TGTGCCAGCAGTACAGGCTACAATGAGCAGTTCTTC.

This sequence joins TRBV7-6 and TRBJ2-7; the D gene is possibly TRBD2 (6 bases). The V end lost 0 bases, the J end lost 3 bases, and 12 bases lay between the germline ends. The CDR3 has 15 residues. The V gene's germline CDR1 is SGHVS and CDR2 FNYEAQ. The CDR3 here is CASSLAGDLIYEQYF. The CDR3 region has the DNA TGTGCCAGCAGCTTAGCTGGGGACTTAATCTACGAGCAGTACTTC.

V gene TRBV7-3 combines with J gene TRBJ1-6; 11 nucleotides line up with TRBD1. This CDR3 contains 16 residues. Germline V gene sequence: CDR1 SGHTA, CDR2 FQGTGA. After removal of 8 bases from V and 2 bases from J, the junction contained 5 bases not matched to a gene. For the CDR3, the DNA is TGTGCCAGCTTGGACAGGGGGCTCACCTATAATTCACCCCTCCACTTT. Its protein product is CASLDRGLTYNSPLHF.

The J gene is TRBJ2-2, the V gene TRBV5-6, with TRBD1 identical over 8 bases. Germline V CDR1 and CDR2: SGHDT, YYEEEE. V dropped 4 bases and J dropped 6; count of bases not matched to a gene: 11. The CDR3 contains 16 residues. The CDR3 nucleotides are TGTGCCAGCAGCGTATTGAGCAGGGGGCTTTCCGGGGAGCTGTTTTTT. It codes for CASSVLSRGLSGELFF.

The chain's CDR3 is CSVSGIAKNIQYF. The DNA for the CDR3 is TGCAGCGTTTCCGGGATAGCCAAAAACATTCAGTACTTC. The gene calls are TRBV29-1 and TRBJ2-4; a weak D match, TRBD2 (5 bases). V was pared by 5 bases and J by 0 bases, with 8 bases between. The CDR3 is made up of 13 amino acids. From germline, CDR1 is SQVTM and CDR2 ANQGSEA.

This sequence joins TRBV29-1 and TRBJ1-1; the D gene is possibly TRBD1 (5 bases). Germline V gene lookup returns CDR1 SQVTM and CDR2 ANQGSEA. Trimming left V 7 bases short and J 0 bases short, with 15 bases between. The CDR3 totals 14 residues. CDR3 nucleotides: TGCAGCGGACATCGGGGGTCGGTGAACACTGAAGCTTTCTTT. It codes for CSGHRGSVNTEAFF.

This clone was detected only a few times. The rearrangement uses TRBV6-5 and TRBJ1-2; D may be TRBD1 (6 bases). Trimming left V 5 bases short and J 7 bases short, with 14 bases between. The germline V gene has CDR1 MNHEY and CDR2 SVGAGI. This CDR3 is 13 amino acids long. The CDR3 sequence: CASSTRQAGGYTF. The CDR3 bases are TGTGCCAGCAGTACTAGACAGGCGGGTGGCTACACCTTC.

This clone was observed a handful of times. The CDR3 nucleotides read TGTGCCATCAGTGAACGGGGGACGGGCAATGAGCAGTTCTTC. Amino acids: CAISERGTGNEQFF. The V and J genes are TRBV10-3 and TRBJ2-1; perhaps TRBD2 as D (6 bases). The V and J ends lost 3 bases and 6 bases respectively, with 12 bases between them. Germline CDR1 and CDR2: ENHRY and SYGVKD. This CDR3 is built from 14 residues.

CDR3 nucleotides: TGTGCCAGCAGCTTTGGCGGGGGGGGCGCCAGCTCCTACAATGAGCAGTTCTTC. Protein sequence: CASSFGGGGASSYNEQFF. The chain is built from TRBV5-4 and TRBJ2-1, with TRBD2 matching 9 bases. The CDR3 consists of 18 residues. Germline-derived CDR1 and CDR2 are SGHNT and YYREEE (reference sequence). Germline trimming cut 2 bases from V and 0 bases from J; bases unmatched to any gene: 9.